Listed here are 2 T cell receptor beta chains from one sample, sequenced in a study of blood T cell repertoires in COVID-19. TCRdb's table, derived via immunoSEQ multiplex PCR, lists solely in-frame clones and lacks some. Of some 350,000 clones listed, 75% to 90% were seen once; the top ten hold 1%. The sample taken for sequencing was PBMCs or T cells enriched from blood (not recorded which). These receptors originate from a man younger than 30 who had recovered from COVID-19.

V and J are TRBV7-2 and TRBJ2-3; 14 nucleotides align to TRBD2. The CDR3 runs 15 residues. Germline V gene sequence: CDR1 SGHTA, CDR2 FQGNSA. V dropped 5 bases and J dropped 4; count of bases not matched to a gene: 2. This chain's CDR3 is CASSPGLAGADTQYF. The CDR3, as DNA: TGTGCCAGCAGCCCGGGACTAGCGGGAGCAGATACGCAGTATTTT.

V usage is TRBV28 and J usage is TRBJ2-5, with D possibly being TRBD1 (6 bases). The germline gives CDR1 MDHEN, CDR2 SYDVKM. There are 13 residues in the CDR3. Trimming removed 6 bases at V and 5 bases at J, with 13 bases between. CDR3 loop: CASSNTGWETQYF. For the CDR3, the DNA is TGTGCCAGCAGCAATACAGGGTGGGAGACCCAGTACTTC.